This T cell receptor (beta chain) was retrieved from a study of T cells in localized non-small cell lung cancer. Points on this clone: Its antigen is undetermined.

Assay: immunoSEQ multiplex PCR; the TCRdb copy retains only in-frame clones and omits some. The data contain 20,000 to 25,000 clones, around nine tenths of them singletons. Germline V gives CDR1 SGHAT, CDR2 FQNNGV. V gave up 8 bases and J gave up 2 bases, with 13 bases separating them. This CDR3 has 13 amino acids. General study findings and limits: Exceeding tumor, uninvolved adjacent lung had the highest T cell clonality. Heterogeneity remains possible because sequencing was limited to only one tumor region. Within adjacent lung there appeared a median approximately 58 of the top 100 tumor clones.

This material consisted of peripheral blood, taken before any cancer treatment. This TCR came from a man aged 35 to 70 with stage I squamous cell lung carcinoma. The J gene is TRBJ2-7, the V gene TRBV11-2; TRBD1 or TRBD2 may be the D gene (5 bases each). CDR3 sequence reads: CASQPRGTYEQYF. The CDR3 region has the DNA TGTGCCAGCCAGCCTCGGGGCACCTACGAGCAGTACTTC. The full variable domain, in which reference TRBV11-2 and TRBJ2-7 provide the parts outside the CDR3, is EAGVAQSPRYKIIEKRQSVAFWCNPISGHATLYWYQQILGQGPKLLIQFQNNGVVDDSQLPKDRFSAERLKGVDSTLKIQPAKLEDSAVYLCASQPRGTYEQYFGPGTRLTVT.